These T cell receptor beta chains were read from a single sample in a study of blood T cell repertoires in COVID-19. The table came from immunoSEQ multiplex PCR; TCRdb's copy has only in-frame clones and leaves some out. In the table there are hundreds of thousands of clones, roughly 85% of which are singletons. Source material: peripheral blood. These receptors were obtained from a woman aged 25 to 39 with active or convalescent COVID-19. Each CDR3 is given with its conserved first and last residue. Each record gives: D gene, V gene, J gene, clone size, CDR3 DNA, CDR3 protein. D genes are given only for firm matches. Clone size is shown for a subset of rows, as once, few, many or a class of expanded clone.

TRBD2	TRBV6-7	TRBJ2-7	.	TGTGCCAGCACCAACCAAACTAGCGGATACTACGAGCAGTACTTC	CASTNQTSGYYEQYF
.	TRBV19	TRBJ1-5	.	TGTGCCAGTAGTAGGGACACGATTAGCAATCAGCCCCAGCATTTT	CASSRDTISNQPQHF
.	TRBV11-3	TRBJ1-2	once	TGTGCCAGCAGCTTATTCGGAGGGGATGGCTACACCTTC	CASSLFGGDGYTF
.	TRBV6-6	TRBJ1-1	.	TGTGCCAGCAGCCCGACTCGAATGAACACTGAAGCTTTCTTT	CASSPTRMNTEAFF
.	TRBV13	TRBJ2-3	.	TGTGCCAGCAGCCCCCGACTAGAGTGGACTACAGATACGCAGTATTTT	CASSPRLEWTTDTQYF
TRBD1	TRBV5-4	TRBJ2-2	.	TGTGCCAGCAGCTTGGGTAGGGGGCAAGGTCGGCACACCGGGGAGCTGTTTTTT	CASSLGRGQGRHTGELFF
.	TRBV5-1	TRBJ1-4	.	TGCGCCAGCAGCCCCGGGAGGGGGGAGACTAATGAAAAACTGTTTTTT	CASSPGRGETNEKLFF
TRBD1	TRBV6-6	TRBJ2-2	.	TGTGCCAGCAGCCAGGGGGCGGTCGGGGAGCTGTTTTTT	CASSQGAVGELFF
TRBD1	TRBV19	TRBJ1-4	.	TGTGCCAGTACCACAGGGGGTCGGCTGTTTTTT	CASTTGGRLFF
.	TRBV19	TRBJ1-6	.	TGTGCCAGTAGTATATTCCAGGGGACGCTAAGAGGTTCACCCCTCCACTTT	CASSIFQGTLRGSPLHF
.	TRBV3-1/TRBV3-2	TRBJ1-1	.	TGTGCCAGCAGCCGACAGGATATGTACACTGAAGCTTTCTTT	CASSRQDMYTEAFF
TRBD2	TRBV6-5	TRBJ2-3	.	TGTGCCAGCAGGGAGAGCGGGGGGAACACAGATACGCAGTATTTT	CASRESGGNTDTQYF
TRBD1	TRBV27	TRBJ2-1	.	TGTGCCAGCAGTTTATGGGACAGGGACTACAATGAGCAGTTCTTC	CASSLWDRDYNEQFF
.	TRBV11-1	TRBJ1-1	.	TGTGCCAGCAGCTTAGAAGGGGTGAGGTGGAACACTGAAGCTTTCTTT	CASSLEGVRWNTEAFF
.	TRBV5-1	TRBJ2-1	.	TGCGCCAGCAGCTTGGCGCCGGGATTCCCCTACAATGAGCAGTTCTTC	CASSLAPGFPYNEQFF
.	TRBV7-9	TRBJ2-3	.	TGTGCCAGCAGCGGATACAGGGATTTAACAGATACGCAGTATTTT	CASSGYRDLTDTQYF
TRBD1	TRBV3-1/TRBV3-2	TRBJ1-1	.	TGTGCCAGCAGCCAAGATATTATGGGACAGGGGGCTCGAGCTTTCTTT	CASSQDIMGQGARAFF
TRBD2	TRBV25-1	TRBJ2-1	.	TGTGCCAGCAGTGACCGGGGGGGGGCCTACAATGAGCAGTTCTTC	CASSDRGGAYNEQFF
.	TRBV4-1	TRBJ1-6	few	TGCGCCAGCAGCCAAGAGGCAGGTAATTCACCCCTCCACTTT	CASSQEAGNSPLHF
TRBD2	TRBV27	TRBJ2-1	.	TGTGCCAGCAAGGGCCCACTAGCGGGGGACCCCTACAATGAGCAGTTCTTC	CASKGPLAGDPYNEQFF
.	TRBV10-3	TRBJ2-7	.	TGTGCCATCAGTGACGGTGTAGCCTACGAGCAGTACTTC	CAISDGVAYEQYF
TRBD2	TRBV5-8	TRBJ2-7	once	TGTGCCAGCAGCTTGGCATTAGCGGGGGGGACCCCCCGCGAGCAGTACTTC	CASSLALAGGTPREQYF
TRBD1	TRBV5-5	TRBJ2-2	.	TGTGCCAGCAGCTTGTTGGGACAGCTAAACACCGGGGAGCTGTTTTTT	CASSLLGQLNTGELFF
.	TRBV6-5	TRBJ1-1	.	TGTGCCAGCAGTTACTCCCGCGGAGTCTCTGAAGCTTTCTTT	CASSYSRGVSEAFF
TRBD1	TRBV5-1	TRBJ2-2	.	TGCGCCAGCAGCGCGACAGGGTCCCTTTTTCGCGCGAACACCGGGGAGCTGTTTTTT	CASSATGSLFRANTGELFF